This record covers a single T cell receptor beta chain. The antigen is not known. Patients with ophthalmopathy all had a Clinical Activity Score of at least 3, a NOSPECS grade of at least 4 and duration under 3 months. Amplified TCR beta CDR3 regions came from RNA transcripts. The HTBI primer set was used in a first-round RT-PCR of the TCR CDR3. TCRdb itself ran the multiplex PCR reads through MiXCR, one entry per CDR3 protein. The profile shows approximately 380,000 distinct CDR3 sequences, more than 13% of them singletons. This CDR3 region has 15 residues. Germline V gene sequence: CDR1 SGHRS, CDR2 YFSETQ. The J segment lost 6 bases and the V segment lost 4 bases, leaving 7 bases of the junction unmatched. The sample is drawn from a study of T cells in Graves' hyperthyroidism and ophthalmopathy. As for the study in general: Specimen type is peripheral blood, collected at initial diagnosis prior to any treatment.

General observations from the study: Most clonotypes expanded in thyroid above 0.001 were likewise present in blood.

Material for sequencing was blood. V gene TRBV5-1 combines with J gene TRBJ2-2; 9 bases align to TRBD2. The sequence derives from a man between 50 and 59 years old with Graves' ophthalmopathy. CDR3 DNA sequence: TGCGCCAGCAGCCCTCTCCGGACTAGCGCCGGGGAGCTGTTTTTT. It translates to CASSPLRTSAGELFF. Supplemented by reference TRBV5-1 and TRBJ2-2, the full variable domain reads KAGVTQTPRYLIKTRGQQVTLSCSPISGHRSVSWYQQTPGQGLQFLFEYFSETQRNKGNFPGRFSGRQFSNSRSEMNVSTLELGDSALYLCASSPLRTSAGELFFGEGSRLTVL.